What follows describes a single T cell receptor (beta chain). Sequencing used cDNA as its template, made by extracting RNA and reverse transcribing it. TCRdb's copy holds only in-frame clones and misses some; the assay was immunoSEQ multiplex PCR. The repertoire has about 190,000 clones, roughly 64% of them found once; the top ten carry 4.2%. The data originate from a study of CD8+ T cells in alopecia areata. Background on the study: Treated patients were given 5 to 10 mg oral tofacitinib twice daily.

The V end lost 3 bases, the J end lost 7 bases, and 9 bases lay between the germline ends. Germline assignment: CDR1 SEHNR and CDR2 FQNEAQ (reference sequence). This CDR3 has 12 residues. Treatment given: oral pan-JAK inhibitor, 5-10 mg twice daily. The TCR sequence derives from a human donor with alopecia areata. V is TRBV7-9 and J is TRBJ1-2, with D possibly TRBD1 on 5 matching bases. This sample comprised CD4+ T cells sorted from blood, obtained at week 4, from a patient treated with tofacitinib. The CDR3 reads CASSFGGSGYTF. In DNA form, the CDR3 reads TGTGCCAGCAGCTTCGGGGGAAGTGGCTACACCTTC.